One and the same sample provided the 3 T cell receptor beta chains below, sequenced in a study of blood T cell repertoires in COVID-19. The protocol was immunoSEQ multiplex PCR, while the TCRdb copy is restricted to in-frame clones and leaves out a portion. The table shows over 45,000 clones, with about nine tenths occurring only once. Sequencing was carried out using peripheral blood. These receptors originate from a man aged 50-60 years with active COVID-19.

The chain joins TRBV9 to TRBJ1-2; 8 positions match TRBD1. Trimming cost V 6 bases and J 2 bases; bases outside gene matches: 3. Germline values: CDR1 SGDLS, CDR2 YYNGEE. The CDR3 has 13 amino acids. The CDR3 DNA is TGTGCCAGCAACCGGGACAGGAACTATGGCTACACCTTC. Its protein product is CASNRDRNYGYTF.

J is TRBJ2-3 and V is TRBV5-1; D not resolved. The CDR3 sequence is 14 residues long. Trimming left V 2 bases short and J 5 bases short, with 12 bases between. Germline CDR1 is SGHRS and CDR2 is YFSETQ. CDR3 sequence reads: CASSFETRRDTQYF. The CDR3 DNA reads TGCGCCAGCAGCTTCGAAACGAGGCGAGATACGCAGTATTTT.

This clone was detected once. The chain uses TRBV7-9 and TRBJ1-1, with D tentatively TRBD1 (6 bases). Germline loops: CDR1 SEHNR, CDR2 FQNEAQ (reference sequence). The CDR3 covers 14 residues. Trimming pared 4 bases from V and 4 bases from J, leaving 13 bases between. As DNA, the CDR3 is TGTGCCAGCAGCTCTGTCAGGGGCATCACTGAAGCTTTCTTT. It yields the protein CASSSVRGITEAFF.